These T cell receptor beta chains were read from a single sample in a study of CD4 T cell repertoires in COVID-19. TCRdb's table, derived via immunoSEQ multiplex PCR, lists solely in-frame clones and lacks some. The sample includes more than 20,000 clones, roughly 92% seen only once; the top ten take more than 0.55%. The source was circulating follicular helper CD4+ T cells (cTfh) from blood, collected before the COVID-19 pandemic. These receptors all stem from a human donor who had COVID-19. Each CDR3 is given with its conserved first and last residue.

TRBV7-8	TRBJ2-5	CASSRLAGSETQYF
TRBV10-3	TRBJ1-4	CAIKGREDEKLFF
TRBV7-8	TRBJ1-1	CASSRGRGTEAFF
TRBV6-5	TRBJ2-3	CASSYSATGGSDTQYF
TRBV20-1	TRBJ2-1	CSAGLAASQFF
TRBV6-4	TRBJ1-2	CASRSRQGEGYTF
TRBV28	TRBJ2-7	CASSAMGDSYEQYF
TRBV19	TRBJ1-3	CASSLSSGNTIYF
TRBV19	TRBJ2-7	CASSQTGLEQYF
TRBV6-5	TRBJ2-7	CASSYGWGGYEQYF
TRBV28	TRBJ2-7	CASQGLVEGYEQYF
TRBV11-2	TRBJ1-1	CASSLEGRVVTFF
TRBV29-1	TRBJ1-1	CSATTGGNTEAFF
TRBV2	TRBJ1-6	CATKDTSNSPLHF
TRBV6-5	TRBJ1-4	CASSYSTGVGEKLFF
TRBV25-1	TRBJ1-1	CASRRGNTEAFF
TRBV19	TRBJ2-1	CASSKASGMTQFF
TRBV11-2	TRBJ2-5	CASSPGQRGTLETQYF
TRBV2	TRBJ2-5	CASMRGLASETQYF
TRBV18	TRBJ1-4	CASSPIFGEKLFF
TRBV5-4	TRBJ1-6	CASSLKGIYNSPLHF
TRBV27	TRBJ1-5	CASSRDSKFKGNQPQHF
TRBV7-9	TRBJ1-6	CASSLGGRRNSPLHF
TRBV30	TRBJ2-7	CAWSIRGTDEQYF
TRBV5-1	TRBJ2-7	CASSSRLNGYEQYF
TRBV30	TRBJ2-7	CAWSVRGGTSEQYF
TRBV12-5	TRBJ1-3	CASGTGQTHSGNTIYF
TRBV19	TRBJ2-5	CASRARAGEETQYF
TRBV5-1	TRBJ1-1	CASKQYGTVNTEAFF
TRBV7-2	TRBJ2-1	CASSRKSGARVEQFF
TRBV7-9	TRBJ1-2	CASSLAVVYGYTF
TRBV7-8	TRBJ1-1	CASSLGTNQGTEAFF
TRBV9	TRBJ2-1	CASSATSGGTYNEQFF
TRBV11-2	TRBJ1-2	CATRSGQDYGYTF
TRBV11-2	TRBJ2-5	CASSSLGLGGTQYF
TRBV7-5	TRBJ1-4	CARSPFTGACNEKLFF
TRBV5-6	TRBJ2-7	CASSLGLVYEQYF
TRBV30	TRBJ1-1	CAWSPRTSAEAFF
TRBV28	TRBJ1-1	CASSLTAGNTEAFF
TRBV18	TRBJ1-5	CASSPQPGLGEVDYQPQHF
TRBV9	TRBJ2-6	CASSVGGTKGANVLTF
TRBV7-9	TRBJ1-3	CASSLRGPSGNTIYF
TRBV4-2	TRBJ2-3	CASSRPGTDTQYF
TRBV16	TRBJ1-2	CASSPGRTFPGQGMVAGYTF
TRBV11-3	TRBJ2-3	CASSQRLSGEADTQYF
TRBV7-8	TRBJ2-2	CASRSGAGGSHGELFF
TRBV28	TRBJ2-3	CASSSRRDSFPDTQYF
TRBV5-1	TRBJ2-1	CASSAGIQAYNEQFF
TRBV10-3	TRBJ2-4	CAISEQEGSGAKNIQYF
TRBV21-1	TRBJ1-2	CASSVDGQPNYGYTF
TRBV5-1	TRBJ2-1	CASSQSATGLNEQFF
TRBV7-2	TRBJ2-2	CASSLVADRHTGELFF
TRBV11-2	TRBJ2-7	CASSLVETGGYEQYF
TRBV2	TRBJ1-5	CASSERGRSNQPQHF
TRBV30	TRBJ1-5	CAWSVGGNQPQHF
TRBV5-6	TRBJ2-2	CASSLGSGSRLTDTGELFF
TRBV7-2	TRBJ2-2	CASRDRVSTGELFF
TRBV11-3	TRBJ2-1	CASSLELTSNEQFF
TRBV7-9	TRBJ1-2	CASSLSQGPYYGYTF
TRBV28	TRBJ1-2	CASRLGQGMTGYTF